These 20 T cell receptor beta chains came from one sample sequenced in a study of blood T cell repertoires in COVID-19. Here immunoSEQ multiplex PCR was the method, and the copy in TCRdb shows in-frame clones only, minus some. The sample lists about 90,000 clones, just over 90% seen once, with 5.1% in the top ten. Sequencing input: peripheral blood. All receptors come from a man aged 50-60 years with acute or convalescent COVID-19.

The V call is TRBV14, the J call TRBJ2-3; a weak D match, TRBD1 (5 bases). V dropped 1 base and J dropped 3 bases, with 17 bases sitting between them. Germline V CDR1 and CDR2: SGHDN, FVKESK. The CDR3 contains 17 residues. The CDR3 bases are TGTGCCAGCAGCCAAGGATTGAGCCCCTCAGGGACAGATACGCAGTATTTT. It codes for CASSQGLSPSGTDTQYF.

This clone was recorded a few times. The chain uses TRBV27 and TRBJ1-3; 9 bases match TRBD1. The CDR3 spans 16 residues. Trimming took 5 bases from V and 4 from J; bases not matched to a gene: 9. Looked up from germline, CDR1 is MNHEY and CDR2 is SMNVEV (reference sequence). This chain's CDR3 is CASSARDRVDGNTIYF. The CDR3 DNA follows: TGTGCCAGCAGTGCTAGGGACAGGGTGGACGGAAACACCATATATTTT.

V gene TRBV6-5 combines with J gene TRBJ2-1; 14 bases match TRBD2. Germline assignment: CDR1 MNHEY and CDR2 SVGAGI. This CDR3 is built from 16 residues. The V segment lost 2 bases and the J segment 7 bases; nucleotides outside the gene matches: 4. This chain's CDR3 is CASSYEGLAGVNEQFF. The CDR3 nucleotides read TGTGCCAGCAGTTACGAGGGACTAGCGGGAGTTAATGAGCAGTTCTTC.

The genes are TRBV5-1 and TRBJ2-3, with 7 bases matching TRBD2. Germline assignment: CDR1 SGHRS and CDR2 YFSETQ. The CDR3 is 16 amino acids. After removal of 0 bases from V and 1 base from J, the junction contained 5 bases not matched to a gene. The CDR3 DNA reads TGCGCCAGCAGCTTGGCCGGAACTAGCGGCACAGATACGCAGTATTTT. Translation: CASSLAGTSGTDTQYF.

The chain employs TRBV19 and TRBJ1-5, with TRBD1 matching over 9 bases. Trimming took 0 bases from V and 5 from J; bases not matched to a gene: 8. CDR3 size: 17 residues. CDR1 is LNHDA and CDR2 is SQIVND in the germline V gene (reference sequence). In nucleotides, the CDR3 is TGTGCCAGTAGTATAGATCTGGGACAGGGAGCCGATCAGCCCCAGCATTTT. It is translated as CASSIDLGQGADQPQHF. Based on the CDR3 plus reference TRBV19 and TRBJ1-5, the full variable domain is DGGITQSPKYLFRKEGQNVTLSCEQNLNHDAMYWYRQDPGQGLRLIYYSQIVNDFQKGDIAEGYSVSREKKESFPLTVTSAQKNPTAFYLCASSIDLGQGADQPQHFGDGTRLSIL.

This chain uses TRBV3-1 (or the pseudogene TRBV3-2) with TRBJ2-3; no reliable D call. This CDR3 spans 15 amino acids. Germline V gives CDR1 LGHDT, CDR2 YNNKEL (reference sequence). V shed 4 bases and J shed 3 bases, with 14 bases lying between them. The CDR3 protein is CASSPSARNTDTQYF. In DNA form, the CDR3 reads TGTGCCAGCAGCCCGTCAGCTAGGAATACAGATACGCAGTATTTT.

V and J are TRBV5-4 and TRBJ2-5; maybe TRBD2 (7 bases). CDR1 SGHNT and CDR2 YYREEE come from the germline V gene (reference sequence). V gave up 10 bases and J gave up 4 bases, with 14 bases separating them. The CDR3 consists of 12 residues. CDR3 coding DNA: TGTGCCGGCGGGGAGGGGGGAGAGACCCAGTACTTC. Translated, it gives CAGGEGGETQYF.

The chain uses TRBV7-8 and TRBJ2-5, with TRBD2 matching 10 bases. Germline V gene sequence: CDR1 SGHVS, CDR2 FQNEAQ. The CDR3 loop spans 19 amino acids. Trimming cost V 5 bases and J 5 bases; bases outside gene matches: 20. CDR3 protein: CASSPESPVLAGASETQYF. CDR3 sequence (DNA): TGTGCCAGCAGCCCCGAATCGCCCGTGCTAGCGGGAGCGTCGGAGACCCAGTACTTC.

This clone was seen more than once but under ten times. This sequence joins TRBV7-2 and TRBJ1-2; 9 nucleotides align to TRBD1. J was trimmed by 7 bases and V by 5 bases; bases with no gene match: 14. Germline-derived CDR1 and CDR2 are SGHTA and FQGNSA. The CDR3 contains 16 residues. The CDR3 nucleotides are TGTGCCAGCAGCCCATCGACAGGGGGAACGTTTTTTGGCTACACCTTC. Protein: CASSPSTGGTFFGYTF. The variable domain in full, completed from reference TRBV7-2 and TRBJ1-2, reads GAGVSQSPSNKVTEKGKDVELRCDPISGHTALYWYRQSLGQGLEFLIYFQGNSAPDKSGLPSDRFSAERTGGSVSTLTIQRTQQEDSAVYLCASSPSTGGTFFGYTFGSGTRLTVV.

The chain has TRBV10-3 and TRBJ2-5; TRBD2 matches 12 bases. V was clipped by 4 bases and J by 5 bases; unmatched bases: 5. The CDR3 has 15 residues. Germline CDR1 and CDR2: ENHRY and SYGVKD. CDR3 in DNA: TGTGCCATCAGTGCCGGGACTAGCGGGCGGGAGACCCAGTACTTC. It encodes CAISAGTSGRETQYF.

The CDR3 is CASSSGVGITGELFF. The CDR3 nucleotides are TGTGCCAGCAGCTCCGGGGTGGGGATCACCGGGGAGCTGTTTTTT. V is TRBV6-5 and J is TRBJ2-2; possibly TRBD2 for D (5 bases). The germline V and J ends were trimmed by 6 bases and 4 bases, with 15 bases remaining between them. The CDR3 is 15 residues long. The germline V gene encodes CDR1 MNHEY and CDR2 SVGAGI.

The count of this clone is one. The chain couples TRBV18 to TRBJ2-7, with D unresolved. CDR1 is KGHSH and CDR2 is LQKENI in the germline V gene. The V end lost 2 bases, the J end lost 7 bases, and 21 bases lay between the germline ends. This CDR3 contains 16 residues. The DNA of the CDR3 is TGTGCCAGCTCACCAGTGTCTAGAAACCTTCGTACGGAGCAGTACTTC. It translates to CASSPVSRNLRTEQYF.

Only a few counts were recorded for this clone. The rearrangement links TRBV18 to TRBJ1-2, with a weak D call TRBD1 (5 bases). The CDR3 length is 14 residues. The V and J ends lost 3 bases and 4 bases respectively, with 12 bases between them. Per the germline V gene, CDR1 is KGHSH and CDR2 is LQKENI. The CDR3 bases are TGTGCCAGCTCACCCTCCAGGGAGGGCTATGGCTACACCTTC. It is translated as CASSPSREGYGYTF.

The rearrangement joins TRBV9 to TRBJ2-5; 13 nucleotides agree with TRBD2. Germline-derived CDR1 and CDR2 are SGDLS and YYNGEE. The J segment lost 3 bases and the V segment lost 3 bases, leaving 8 bases of the junction unmatched. The CDR3 runs to 17 residues. CDR3 coding DNA: TGTGCCAGCAGCGGCACGAAAGGACTAGCGGGAGAAGAGACCCAGTACTTC. This gives the protein CASSGTKGLAGEETQYF.

On this clone: Distinct nucleotide sequences in the sample also encode this CDR3. The chain carries TRBV30 and TRBJ1-5; D remains ambiguous. Germline V gene lookup returns CDR1 GTSNPN and CDR2 SVGIG (reference sequence). The CDR3 consists of 13 residues. With 2 bases removed from V and 2 bases from J, the gap between germline ends came to 7 bases. CDR3 sequence reads: CAWSFQGNQPQHF. CDR3 sequence (DNA): TGTGCCTGGAGTTTCCAGGGCAATCAGCCCCAGCATTTT.

V gene TRBV7-2 combines with J gene TRBJ1-5, with 8 bases aligning to TRBD1. The V gene's germline CDR1 is SGHTA and CDR2 FQGNSA. This CDR3 is 16 amino acids long. V dropped 1 base and J dropped 6; count of bases not matched to a gene: 8. The CDR3 is CASSLGNPGGPQPQHF. For the CDR3, the DNA is TGTGCCAGCAGCTTAGGAAACCCAGGGGGCCCTCAGCCCCAGCATTTT.

The chain combines TRBV30 with TRBJ2-3; 11 nucleotides align to TRBD2. The CDR3 length is 17 residues. The ends lost 1 base at V and 2 bases at J; junction bases unmatched: 8. Germline V gene data show CDR1 as GTSNPN and CDR2 as SVGIG (reference sequence). For the CDR3, the DNA is TGTGCCTGGAGTGCGACCCGGACTAGCGGGTACACAGATACGCAGTATTTT. Protein product: CAWSATRTSGYTDTQYF. Based on the CDR3 plus reference TRBV30 and TRBJ2-3, the full variable domain is SQTIHQWPATLVQPVGSPLSLECTVEGTSNPNLYWYRQAAGRGLQLLFYSVGIGQISSEVPQNLSASRPQDRQFILSSKKLLLSDSGFYLCAWSATRTSGYTDTQYFGPGTRLTVL.

This clone was detected only a few times. This sequence joins TRBV5-1 and TRBJ1-2; maybe TRBD1 (6 bases). CDR3 length: 16 residues. In germline, CDR1 is SGHRS, CDR2 YFSETQ. V was shortened by 0 bases and J by 4 bases, with 16 bases between the two germline ends. The CDR3 nucleotides are TGCGCCAGCAGCTTGGAGACCAGGGGTTTTACCTATGGCTACACCTTC. Residues: CASSLETRGFTYGYTF.

CDR3 in amino acids: CASSQDGSDTDTQYF. The CDR3 DNA reads TGTGCCAGCAGCCAAGATGGGAGCGACACAGATACGCAGTATTTT. V and J are TRBV14 and TRBJ2-3; TRBD2 might be the D (5 bases). Trimming left V 0 bases short and J 2 bases short, with 9 bases between. The CDR3 totals 15 residues. CDR1 SGHDN and CDR2 FVKESK come from the germline V gene. The variable domain in full, completed from reference TRBV14 and TRBJ2-3, reads EAGVTQFPSHSVIEKGQTVTLRCDPISGHDNLYWYRRVMGKEIKFLLHFVKESKQDESGMPNNRFLAERTGGTYSTLKVQPAELEDSGVYFCASSQDGSDTDTQYFGPGTRLTVL.

The genes are TRBV29-1 and TRBJ2-5; D is possibly TRBD1 (6 bases). Trimming cost V 2 bases and J 3 bases, with 13 bases left between them. The CDR3 has 14 residues. Germline CDR1 SQVTM, CDR2 ANQGSEA. The CDR3 DNA is TGCAGCGTTGAACTACAGGGAAGGGAAGAGACCCAGTACTTC. Translating gives CSVELQGREETQYF.